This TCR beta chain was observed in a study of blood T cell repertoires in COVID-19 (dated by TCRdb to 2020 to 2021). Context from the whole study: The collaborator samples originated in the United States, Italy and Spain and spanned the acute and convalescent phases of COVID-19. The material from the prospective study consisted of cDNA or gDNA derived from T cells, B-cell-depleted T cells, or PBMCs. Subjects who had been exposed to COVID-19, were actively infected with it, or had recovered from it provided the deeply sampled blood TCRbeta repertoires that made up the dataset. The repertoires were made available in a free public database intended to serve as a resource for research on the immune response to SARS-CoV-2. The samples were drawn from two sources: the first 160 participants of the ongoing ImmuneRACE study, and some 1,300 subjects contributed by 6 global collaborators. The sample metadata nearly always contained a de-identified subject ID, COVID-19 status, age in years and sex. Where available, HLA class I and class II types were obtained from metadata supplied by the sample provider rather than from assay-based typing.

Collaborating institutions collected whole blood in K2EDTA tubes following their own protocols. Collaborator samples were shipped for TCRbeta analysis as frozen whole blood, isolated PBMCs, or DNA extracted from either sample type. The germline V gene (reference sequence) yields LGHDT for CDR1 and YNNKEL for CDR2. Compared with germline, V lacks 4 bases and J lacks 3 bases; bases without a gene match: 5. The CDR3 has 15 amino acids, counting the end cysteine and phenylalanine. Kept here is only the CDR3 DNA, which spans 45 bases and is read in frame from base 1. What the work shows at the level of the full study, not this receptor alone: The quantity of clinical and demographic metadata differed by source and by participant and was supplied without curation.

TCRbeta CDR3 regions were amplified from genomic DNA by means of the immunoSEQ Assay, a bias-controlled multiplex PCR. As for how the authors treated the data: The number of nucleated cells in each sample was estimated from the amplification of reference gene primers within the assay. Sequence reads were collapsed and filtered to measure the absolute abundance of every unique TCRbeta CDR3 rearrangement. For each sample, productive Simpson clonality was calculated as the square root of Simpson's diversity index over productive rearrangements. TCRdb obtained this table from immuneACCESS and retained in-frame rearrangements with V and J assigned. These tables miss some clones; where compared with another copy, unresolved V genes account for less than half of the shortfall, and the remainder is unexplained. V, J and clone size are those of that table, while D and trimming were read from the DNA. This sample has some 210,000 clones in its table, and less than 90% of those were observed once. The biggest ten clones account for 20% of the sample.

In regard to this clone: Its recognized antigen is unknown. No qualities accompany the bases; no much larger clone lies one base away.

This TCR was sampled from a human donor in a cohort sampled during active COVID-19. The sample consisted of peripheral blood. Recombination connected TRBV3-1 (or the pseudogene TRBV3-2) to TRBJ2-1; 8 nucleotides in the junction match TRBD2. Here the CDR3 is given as CASSRGTRGYNEQFF. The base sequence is TGTGCCAGCAGCCGCGGGACTAGAGGCTACAATGAGCAGTTCTTC.